One and the same sample provided the 26 T cell receptor beta chains below, sequenced in a study of T cells in pancreatic ductal adenocarcinoma. Data came from immunoSEQ multiplex PCR; TCRdb stores just in-frame clones and leaves some out. The data show about 100,000 clones, around 96% seen once. Surgery without prior neoadjuvant therapy was the treatment of the selected pancreatic ductal adenocarcinoma patients. Specimen: PBMCs. These receptors were obtained from a human donor with pancreatic ductal adenocarcinoma.

The chain carries TRBV29-1 and TRBJ1-4; 7 bases map to TRBD1. Germline CDR1 reads SQVTM; CDR2 reads ANQGSEA. The CDR3 sequence is 15 residues long. The V segment lost 6 bases and the J segment 4 bases; nucleotides outside the gene matches: 11. CDR3 in amino acids: CSVAGTVPGNEKLFF. The DNA of the CDR3 is TGCAGCGTCGCCGGGACAGTTCCGGGTAATGAAAAACTGTTTTTT.

The gene calls are TRBV4-3 and TRBJ1-2; 9 bases align to TRBD1. The germline CDR1 and CDR2 sequences are LGHNA and YSLEER. Germline trimming cut 0 bases from V and 4 bases from J; bases unmatched to any gene: 9. The CDR3 runs to 17 residues. As DNA, the CDR3 is TGCGCCAGCAGCCAAGAAACCGACAGGGGGAATGCCTATGGCTACACCTTC. Protein sequence: CASSQETDRGNAYGYTF.

The chain employs TRBV27 and TRBJ2-1; D unresolved. Germline V gives CDR1 MNHEY, CDR2 SMNVEV (reference sequence). The germline V and J ends were trimmed by 6 bases and 8 bases, with 14 bases remaining between them. The CDR3 covers 13 residues. Written as DNA, the CDR3 is TGTGCCAGCAGCCCCTATCGCGGCGATGAGCAGTTCTTC. It translates to CASSPYRGDEQFF.

The V gene is TRBV28, the J gene TRBJ1-1; perhaps TRBD1 as D (5 bases). V was clipped by 1 base and J by 3 bases, with 9 bases between them. The germline V gene encodes CDR1 MDHEN and CDR2 SYDVKM. The CDR3 length is 14 residues. This chain's CDR3 is CASSLSQGYTEAFF. The CDR3 DNA reads as TGTGCCAGCAGTTTATCCCAGGGATACACTGAAGCTTTCTTT.

The chain recombines TRBV28 with TRBJ1-1, with no clear D. The length of the CDR3 is 11 residues. CDR1 and CDR2 (germline): MDHEN, SYDVKM. V was clipped by 2 bases and J by 11 bases, with 9 bases between them. This chain's CDR3 is CASSLEGLAFF. The CDR3, as DNA: TGTGCCAGCAGTTTAGAGGGCTTGGCTTTCTTT.

The chain recombines TRBV2 with TRBJ1-1; D not certain. The CDR3 sequence is 13 residues long. Deletions cut 5 bases from V and 1 base from J, with 8 bases between. Germline V gives CDR1 SNHLY, CDR2 FYNNEI. The CDR3 protein is CASSNSGNTEAFF. The CDR3 bases are TGTGCCAGCAGTAACTCGGGGAACACTGAAGCTTTCTTT.

The V call is TRBV6-1, the J call TRBJ2-3, with no clear D. Trimming stripped 7 bases from V and 6 bases from J, with 5 bases between. Germline CDR1 is MNHNS and CDR2 is SASEGT. The CDR3 is 10 amino acids. The DNA of the CDR3 is TGTGCCAGCATTCTGGATACGCAGTATTTT. Translating it yields CASILDTQYF.

The chain links TRBV7-8 to TRBJ2-7; no definite D call. V lost 3 bases and J 0 bases, leaving 3 bases between the germline ends. The CDR3 loop spans 12 amino acids. Germline V gene lookup returns CDR1 SGHVS and CDR2 FQNEAQ. CDR3 nucleotide sequence: TGTGCCAGCAGCTTGAGCTCCTACGAGCAGTACTTC. As protein: CASSLSSYEQYF. The full variable domain, completed using reference TRBV7-8 and TRBJ2-7, is GAGVSQSPRYKVAKRGQDVALRCDPISGHVSLFWYQQALGQGPEFLTYFQNEAQLDKSGLPSDRFFAERPEGSVSTLKIQRTQQEDSAVYLCASSLSSYEQYFGPGTRLTVT.

This clone was detected once. V and J are TRBV30 and TRBJ1-2, with a possible D match to TRBD1 (6 bases). The CDR3 consists of 13 residues. Germline CDR1 is GTSNPN and CDR2 is SVGIG (reference sequence). The CDR3 spells CAAQGANLYGYTF. The CDR3 DNA reads TGTGCGGCACAGGGAGCTAATCTCTATGGCTACACCTTC.

This rearrangement joins TRBV7-2 to TRBJ2-1; 7 bases agree with TRBD2. Germline lookup yields CDR1 SGHTA and CDR2 FQGNSA. There are 15 residues in the CDR3. The junction had 5 bases not matched to a gene; V was cut back by 0 bases and J by 6 bases. The CDR3 protein is CASSLAGGSFNEQFF. The CDR3, as DNA: TGTGCCAGCAGCTTAGCTGGCGGGAGCTTCAATGAGCAGTTCTTC.

The chain links TRBV10-3 to TRBJ2-7; D may be TRBD1 (5 bases). CDR1 is ENHRY, CDR2 SYGVKD, per germline. V was clipped by 0 bases and J by 6 bases, with 9 bases between them. The CDR3 has 13 residues. CDR3 bases: TGTGCCATCAGTGAGTCGATGCAGGGCGAGCAGTACTTC. This encodes CAISESMQGEQYF.

V and J are TRBV7-2 and TRBJ1-2, with 8 bases aligning to TRBD1. This CDR3 region has 15 residues. Trimming removed 3 bases from V and 7 bases from J; junction bases left unmatched: 10. Germline V lookup: CDR1 SGHTA, CDR2 FQGNSA. CDR3 bases: TGTGCCAGCAGCTTTCCGATCGGACAGGGAGCTGGCTACACCTTC. Its translation is CASSFPIGQGAGYTF.

The gene calls are TRBV5-6 and TRBJ2-6; a possible D gene is TRBD1 (6 bases). Per germline, CDR1 SGHDT and CDR2 YYEEEE. CDR3 length equals 16 residues. Trimming left V 0 bases short and J 3 bases short, with 10 bases between. CDR3 amino acids: CASSLVRGYGANVLTF. The CDR3, as DNA: TGTGCCAGCAGCTTGGTAAGGGGGTATGGGGCCAACGTCCTGACTTTC.

The rearrangement joins TRBV19 to TRBJ1-4; the match to TRBD1 covers 10 bases. V was pared by 9 bases and J by 8 bases, with 6 bases of the junction left unmatched. Germline V gene data show CDR1 as LNHDA and CDR2 as SQIVND (reference sequence). This CDR3 is 13 amino acids long. The CDR3 bases are TGTGCCAGCAACGACAGGGGGCACGAAAAACTGTTTTTT. Translation gives CASNDRGHEKLFF.

This sequence joins TRBV2 and TRBJ1-5; D not certain. The V gene's germline CDR1 is SNHLY and CDR2 FYNNEI. Trimming shortened V by 6 bases and J by 7 bases, and 7 bases separated the two germline ends. The CDR3 has 11 residues. The CDR3, as DNA: TGTGCCAGCAGGAACAGCCAGCCCCAGCATTTT. Its protein is CASRNSQPQHF.

V is TRBV10-3 and J is TRBJ2-7; perhaps TRBD2 as D (6 bases). The CDR3 runs to 11 residues. With 8 bases removed from V and 5 bases from J, the gap between germline ends came to 10 bases. Germline V gene lookup returns CDR1 ENHRY and CDR2 SYGVKD. The CDR3 DNA follows: TGTGCCATCGGAGGGTTGGACGAGCAGTACTTC. It codes for CAIGGLDEQYF.

The chain is built from TRBV7-2 and TRBJ2-7; TRBD1 aligns across 9 bases. V trimming: 1 base; J trimming: 4 bases; junction bases outside the gene matches: 8. Germline V lookup: CDR1 SGHTA, CDR2 FQGNSA. The CDR3 extends over 16 amino acids. The CDR3 DNA reads TGTGCCAGCAGCTTAGTCCCCCTAGGACAGGGGTACGAGCAGTACTTC. Translating gives CASSLVPLGQGYEQYF. Combining the CDR3 with reference TRBV7-2 and TRBJ2-7 gives the whole variable domain GAGVSQSPSNKVTEKGKDVELRCDPISGHTALYWYRQSLGQGLEFLIYFQGNSAPDKSGLPSDRFSAERTGGSVSTLTIQRTQQEDSAVYLCASSLVPLGQGYEQYFGPGTRLTVT.

V gene TRBV27 combines with J gene TRBJ1-1; D not certain. This CDR3 is built from 13 residues. Germline CDR1 reads MNHEY; CDR2 reads SMNVEV (reference sequence). V was trimmed by 6 bases and J by 0 bases, leaving 8 bases between them. This CDR3 reads CASRDTLNTEAFF. DNA of the CDR3: TGTGCCAGCAGAGACACGCTGAACACTGAAGCTTTCTTT.

The chain employs TRBV18 and TRBJ2-7; 9 bases are a match to TRBD2. The CDR3 totals 15 residues. Trimming took 6 bases from V and 2 from J; bases not matched to a gene: 8. Germline CDR1 is KGHSH and CDR2 is LQKENI. CDR3: CASSRSSGAAYEQYF. The CDR3 DNA reads TGTGCCAGCTCCAGATCTAGCGGGGCGGCCTACGAGCAGTACTTC.

V usage is TRBV7-2 and J usage is TRBJ2-3; 7 bases are a match to TRBD1. The V gene's germline CDR1 is SGHTA and CDR2 FQGNSA. The V segment lost 5 bases and the J segment 1 base; nucleotides outside the gene matches: 6. The CDR3 contains 15 residues. In nucleotides, the CDR3 is TGTGCCAGCAGCAAGGACAGGACCCGCACAGATACGCAGTATTTT. This translates into CASSKDRTRTDTQYF.

In the case of this clone: The same CDR3 also results from other DNA sequences found in this sample. The V call is TRBV20-1, the J call TRBJ2-3, with D maybe TRBD1 (6 bases). Trimming took off 3 bases at V and 5 bases at J, with 6 bases between the two ends. Germline CDR1 DFQATT, CDR2 SNEGSKA (reference sequence). The CDR3 has 11 amino acids. CDR3 region: CSASRGDTQYF. CDR3 DNA: TGCAGTGCTAGCAGGGGAGATACGCAGTATTTT.

The rearrangement joins TRBV11-2 to TRBJ2-2; D is perhaps TRBD2 (5 bases). The CDR3 loop spans 14 amino acids. The germline V and J ends were trimmed by 6 bases and 6 bases, with 14 bases remaining between them. Germline loops: CDR1 SGHAT, CDR2 FQNNGV. CDR3 nucleotide sequence: TGTGCCAGCAGGAGGGTTGTACTCCCCGGGGAGCTGTTTTTT. It encodes CASRRVVLPGELFF.

For the CDR3, the DNA is TGCGCCGCGGGACCGTTAAGCTCCTACGAGCAGTACTTC. This encodes CAAGPLSSYEQYF. V and J are TRBV10-2 and TRBJ2-7, with a possible D match to TRBD2 (6 bases). V dropped 11 bases and J dropped 0 bases, with 14 bases sitting between them. The germline CDR1 and CDR2 sequences are WSHSY and SAAADI. This CDR3 is 13 amino acids long.

This clone was recorded only once. J is TRBJ2-2 and V is TRBV2; TRBD1 might be the D (6 bases). This CDR3 contains 14 residues. Trimming shortened V by 8 bases and J by 6 bases, and 16 bases separated the two germline ends. CDR1 and CDR2 from the germline V gene are SNHLY and FYNNEI. The CDR3 region has the DNA TGTGCCAGCGGAATAAGGGGGAGCGCCGGGGAGCTGTTTTTT. Protein product: CASGIRGSAGELFF.

The chain carries TRBV7-3 and TRBJ2-5, with 9 bases identical to TRBD1. This CDR3 spans 13 amino acids. Trimming cost V 6 bases and J 3 bases; bases outside gene matches: 2. Germline CDR1 SGHTA, CDR2 FQGTGA. The CDR3 protein is CASRRTGEETQYF. For the CDR3, the DNA is TGTGCCAGCAGACGGACAGGGGAAGAGACCCAGTACTTC.

The CDR3 nucleotides are TGTGCCAGCAGGCTAGCGGGAGGGCCCAGACAAGAGACCCAGTACTTC. This translates into CASRLAGGPRQETQYF. The chain employs TRBV5-8 and TRBJ2-5; 12 bases are a match to TRBD2. The CDR3 runs to 16 residues. With 5 bases clipped from V and 2 bases from J, the junction kept 7 bases outside the gene matches. In germline, CDR1 is SGHTS, CDR2 YDEGEE.